Only one count was recorded for the clone carrying this TCR beta chain. Germline lookup yields CDR1 MDHEN and CDR2 SYDVKM. The J segment lost 8 bases and the V segment lost 4 bases, leaving 15 bases of the junction unmatched. The length of the CDR3 is 17 residues. The entry originates in a study of blood T cell repertoires in COVID-19. Study as a whole: T cells, B-cell-depleted T cells, or PBMCs provided the cDNA or gDNA that served as material.

Sequencing used immunoSEQ multiplex PCR; TCRdb keeps in-frame clones, though not all of them. The sample carries 65,000 to 90,000 clones, 75% to 80% recorded once. The TCR originated in a man between 65 and 85 years old with COVID-19, enrolled during active disease. The chain uses TRBV28 and TRBJ2-1; 9 nucleotides match TRBD2. The sequenced sample consisted of peripheral blood. The CDR3 DNA reads TGTGCCAGCAGTTCCACCTGGGTTAGCGGGAGTCTCGATGAGCAGTTCTTC. Protein sequence: CASSSTWVSGSLDEQFF.